The 25 T cell receptor beta chains presented below share a single source sample, sequenced in a study of PD-1 blockade in classical Hodgkin lymphoma. Produced via immunoSEQ multiplex PCR; TCRdb's table is partial and in-frame only. The table shows 80,000 to 95,000 clones, with 75% to 85% occurring only once. Time point noted: cycle 4 day 1 (C4D1), after 6 weeks of nivolumab. All patients experienced relapse after autologous stem cell transplantation, and brentuximab vedotin exposure was variable. The material was peripheral blood mononuclear cells (PBMCs), obtained before the fourth cycle of nivolumab. The receptors derive from a human donor with classical Hodgkin lymphoma.

V and J are TRBV7-2 and TRBJ2-1; TRBD2 aligns across 9 bases. J was trimmed by 4 bases and V by 5 bases; bases with no gene match: 6. The CDR3 is 15 residues long. CDR1 SGHTA and CDR2 FQGNSA come from the germline V gene. In nucleotides, the CDR3 is TGTGCCAGCAGCCCGCGACTAGCGGCATACAATGAGCAGTTCTTC. It encodes CASSPRLAAYNEQFF.

The chain is built from TRBV28 and TRBJ1-2, with TRBD1 matching over 7 bases. Looked up from germline, CDR1 is MDHEN and CDR2 is SYDVKM. V lost 3 bases to trimming and J lost 3 bases; unmatched junction nucleotides: 4. There are 14 residues in the CDR3. The CDR3 reads CASSLTGPHYGYTF. CDR3 DNA: TGTGCCAGCAGTTTGACAGGGCCTCACTATGGCTACACCTTC.

This sequence joins TRBV7-8 and TRBJ2-2; a possible D gene is TRBD1 (6 bases). Germline V CDR1 and CDR2: SGHVS, FQNEAQ. The CDR3 extends over 15 amino acids. V was trimmed by 5 bases and J by 0 bases, leaving 10 bases between them. In DNA, the CDR3 is TGTGCCAGCAGCCCACAGGGACCGAACACCGGGGAGCTGTTTTTT. Translating it yields CASSPQGPNTGELFF. Using reference TRBV7-8 and TRBJ2-2 for the parts outside the CDR3, the full variable domain is GAGVSQSPRYKVAKRGQDVALRCDPISGHVSLFWYQQALGQGPEFLTYFQNEAQLDKSGLPSDRFFAERPEGSVSTLKIQRTQQEDSAVYLCASSPQGPNTGELFFGEGSRLTVL.

The genes are TRBV5-4 and TRBJ1-1; 7 bases align to TRBD1. In germline, CDR1 is SGHNT, CDR2 YYREEE (reference sequence). This CDR3 has 15 residues. J gave up 0 bases and V 5 bases, and 7 bases lay outside the gene matches. The CDR3 here is CASRGRGQMNTEAFF. The CDR3 region has the DNA TGTGCCAGCAGGGGTAGGGGACAGATGAACACTGAAGCTTTCTTT.

The chain uses TRBV14 and TRBJ1-1, with D perhaps matching TRBD1 (5 bases). This CDR3 contains 15 residues. V was pared by 2 bases and J by 4 bases, with 14 bases between. The germline V gene encodes CDR1 SGHDN and CDR2 FVKESK. The CDR3: CASSQQGVSITEAFF. The DNA for the CDR3 is TGTGCCAGCAGCCAACAGGGTGTCAGCATCACTGAAGCTTTCTTT. The full variable domain, in which reference TRBV14 and TRBJ1-1 provide the parts outside the CDR3, is EAGVTQFPSHSVIEKGQTVTLRCDPISGHDNLYWYRRVMGKEIKFLLHFVKESKQDESGMPNNRFLAERTGGTYSTLKVQPAELEDSGVYFCASSQQGVSITEAFFGQGTRLTVV.

This clone was seen a single time. The chain combines TRBV5-6 with TRBJ2-7, with TRBD2 matching over 7 bases. The CDR3 has 15 amino acids. Losses at the gene ends were 4 bases for V and 0 bases for J; bases not matched to a gene: 7. Germline-derived CDR1 and CDR2 are SGHDT and YYEEEE. The CDR3, as DNA: TGTGCCAGCAGCCGCCCGGGGGGAGTCTCCTACGAGCAGTACTTC. This translates into CASSRPGGVSYEQYF.

The chain is built from TRBV18 and TRBJ1-5; 7 positions agree with TRBD1. Germline CDR1 is KGHSH and CDR2 is LQKENI. Trimming cost V 1 base and J 2 bases; bases outside gene matches: 5. CDR3 length equals 16 residues. CDR3 DNA: TGTGCCAGCTCACCACAGGGGGCGGTTGGCAATCAGCCCCAGCATTTT. Translating gives CASSPQGAVGNQPQHF.

This clone was detected once. V gene TRBV2 combines with J gene TRBJ2-7; TRBD2 might be the D (6 bases). Germline CDR1 and CDR2: SNHLY and FYNNEI. V was shortened by 5 bases and J by 7 bases, with 12 bases between the two germline ends. The CDR3 consists of 12 residues. As DNA, the CDR3 is TGTGCCAGCAGTCCCCTAGCGTTAGAGCAGTACTTC. This encodes CASSPLALEQYF.

The chain recombines TRBV7-3 with TRBJ2-1, with TRBD2 identical over 7 bases. Germline V CDR1 and CDR2: SGHTA, FQGTGA. CDR3 length: 14 amino acids. J gave up 6 bases and V 1 base, and 3 bases lay outside the gene matches. This CDR3 reads CASSLSGSINEQFF. The DNA of the CDR3 is TGTGCCAGCAGCTTAAGCGGGAGCATCAATGAGCAGTTCTTC.

This chain links TRBV18 with TRBJ2-7; TRBD1 is a possible D gene (6 bases). The CDR3 extends over 16 amino acids. The ends were cut back, 2 bases at V and 6 bases at J, with 20 bases in the middle. The V gene's germline CDR1 is KGHSH and CDR2 LQKENI. The DNA for the CDR3 is TGTGCCAGCTCACCAAGGGACACCCTCTTGGGCTTCGAGCAGTACTTC. Encoded protein: CASSPRDTLLGFEQYF.

The chain is built from TRBV11-2 and TRBJ1-1; D gene uncertain. Germline V gene sequence: CDR1 SGHAT, CDR2 FQNNGV. The V end lost 1 base, the J end lost 5 bases, and 8 bases lay between the germline ends. This CDR3 has 13 amino acids. The CDR3 sequence is CASSLGGETEAFF. The CDR3 bases are TGTGCCAGCAGCTTAGGTGGGGAGACTGAAGCTTTCTTT.

The chain employs TRBV10-3 and TRBJ2-7; D is ambiguous. The CDR3 has 11 residues. CDR1 ENHRY and CDR2 SYGVKD come from the germline V gene. V was shortened by 1 base and J by 5 bases, with 3 bases between the two germline ends. This CDR3 is CAISEFHEQYF. CDR3 nucleotide sequence: TGTGCCATCAGTGAGTTCCACGAGCAGTACTTC.

The chain links TRBV10-3 to TRBJ2-7, with a weak D call TRBD2 (5 bases). V dropped 6 bases and J dropped 2 bases, with 14 bases sitting between them. The CDR3 length is 14 residues. Germline lookup yields CDR1 ENHRY and CDR2 SYGVKD. CDR3 DNA: TGTGCCATCAGCGGGGATCGTGGGACCTACGAGCAGTACTTC. Its translation is CAISGDRGTYEQYF.

The J gene is TRBJ2-1, the V gene TRBV19; 8 positions agree with TRBD2. CDR3 length: 16 residues. CDR1 and CDR2 (germline): LNHDA, SQIVND (reference sequence). Trimming cost V 4 bases and J 8 bases; bases outside gene matches: 13. The CDR3 here is CASSKGPGRDPDEQFF. Here the CDR3 DNA reads TGTGCCAGTAGTAAAGGGCCCGGGAGGGACCCCGATGAGCAGTTCTTC.

The chain couples TRBV5-1 to TRBJ2-3; tentative D call: TRBD2 (6 bases). V was cut by 4 bases and J by 1 base, with 10 bases left in between. This CDR3 comprises 14 residues. Per the germline V gene, CDR1 is SGHRS and CDR2 is YFSETQ. Here the CDR3 reads CASSHSSGTDTQYF. CDR3 sequence (DNA): TGCGCCAGCAGCCATTCTAGCGGCACAGATACGCAGTATTTT.

The V gene is TRBV7-9, the J gene TRBJ2-7; D unresolved. CDR3 size: 14 residues. V was shortened by 1 base and J by 3 bases, with 10 bases between the two germline ends. CDR1 is SEHNR and CDR2 is FQNEAQ in the germline V gene (reference sequence). The CDR3 region is CASSLGFGNYEQYF. The CDR3 DNA sequence: TGTGCCAGCAGCTTAGGTTTCGGAAACTACGAGCAGTACTTC.

The chain links TRBV7-9 to TRBJ1-1, with TRBD1 matching 10 bases. Germline loops: CDR1 SEHNR, CDR2 FQNEAQ (reference sequence). The CDR3 loop spans 15 amino acids. V shed 3 bases, J shed 4 bases, and the junction held 5 bases outside the gene matches. CDR3 amino acids: CASSFLTGGVTEAFF. In nucleotides, the CDR3 is TGTGCCAGCAGCTTTCTGACAGGGGGCGTCACTGAAGCTTTCTTT.

The rearrangement links TRBV21-1 to TRBJ1-5; the table's D call, TRBD1, was not checked against the DNA. TRBV21-1 is labeled a pseudogene. The CDR3 contains 20 residues. This CDR3 reads CASSNPEDRGRNVGYQPQHF. The CDR3 nucleotides read TGTGCCAGCAGCAATCCGGAGGACAGGGGGCGCAACGTGGGATATCAGCCCCAGCATTTT.

This chain joins TRBV10-3 and TRBJ2-2; maybe TRBD1 (6 bases). Trimming left V 7 bases short and J 0 bases short, with 15 bases between. Per germline, CDR1 ENHRY and CDR2 SYGVKD. The CDR3 runs to 16 residues. The CDR3 DNA reads as TGTGCCATCAATATACAGGGTACGGCGAACACCGGGGAGCTGTTTTTT. Protein product: CAINIQGTANTGELFF.

This chain links TRBV19 with TRBJ1-3, with 7 bases identical to TRBD1. The germline V gene encodes CDR1 LNHDA and CDR2 SQIVND (reference sequence). The CDR3 totals 18 residues. V was clipped by 3 bases and J by 0 bases; unmatched bases: 11. CDR3 sequence (DNA): TGTGCCAGTAGTATTTGGTCTTGGGACAGTACCTCTGGAAACACCATATATTTT. It yields the protein CASSIWSWDSTSGNTIYF.

The chain is built from TRBV5-4 and TRBJ1-1, with 7 bases lining up with TRBD1. CDR1 is SGHNT and CDR2 is YYREEE in the germline V gene (reference sequence). V trimming: 1 base; J trimming: 5 bases; junction bases outside the gene matches: 8. This CDR3 has 15 amino acids. CDR3 in DNA: TGTGCCAGCAGCTTGAGGGAGACAGGGCGGACTGAAGCTTTCTTT. Protein product: CASSLRETGRTEAFF.

CDR3: CASSYGWGEQYF. CDR3 DNA sequence: TGTGCCAGCAGTTACGGGTGGGGTGAGCAGTACTTC. The rearrangement uses TRBV6-5 and TRBJ2-7; D unclear. The CDR3 spans 12 residues. V shed 2 bases and J shed 7 bases, with 9 bases lying between them. Germline V gives CDR1 MNHEY, CDR2 SVGAGI.

This chain connects TRBV7-9 to TRBJ1-5; D is ambiguous. This CDR3 region has 14 residues. Germline V gene sequence: CDR1 SEHNR, CDR2 FQNEAQ (reference sequence). V shed 5 bases and J shed 0 bases, with 8 bases lying between them. CDR3 nucleotides: TGTGCCAGCAGCAAGGACGTTAGCAATCAGCCCCAGCATTTT. Translated, it gives CASSKDVSNQPQHF.

Comment on this clone: The junction departs from germline at one end; a sequencing error may be responsible. The chain employs TRBV2 and TRBJ2-3; the match to TRBD2 covers 12 bases. Germline V lookup: CDR1 SNHLY, CDR2 FYNNEI. This CDR3 spans 12 amino acids. DNA for the CDR3: TGTGCCAGCACCCAGACTAGCGGGAGACCTCATTTT. Its translation is CASTQTSGRPHF.

This clone was detected once. The chain recombines TRBV7-6 with TRBJ1-4; D is ambiguous. From germline, CDR1 is SGHVS and CDR2 FNYEAQ. Trimming removed 3 bases from V and 1 base from J, with 9 bases in between. This CDR3 has 15 residues. The CDR3 coding sequence is TGTGCCAGCAGCTTTTCAAGGTTAACTAATGAAAAACTGTTTTTT. Its translation is CASSFSRLTNEKLFF.